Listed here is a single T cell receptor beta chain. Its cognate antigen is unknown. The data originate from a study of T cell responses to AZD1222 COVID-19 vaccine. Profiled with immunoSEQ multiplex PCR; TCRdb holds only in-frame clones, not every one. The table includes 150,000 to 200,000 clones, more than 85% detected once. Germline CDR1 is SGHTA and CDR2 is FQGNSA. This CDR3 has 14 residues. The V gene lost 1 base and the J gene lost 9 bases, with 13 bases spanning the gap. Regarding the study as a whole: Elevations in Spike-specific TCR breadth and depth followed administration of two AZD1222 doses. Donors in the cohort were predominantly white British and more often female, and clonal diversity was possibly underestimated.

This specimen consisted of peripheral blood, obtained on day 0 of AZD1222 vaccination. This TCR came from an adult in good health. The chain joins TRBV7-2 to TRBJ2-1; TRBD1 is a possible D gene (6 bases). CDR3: CASSLGTAWSEQFF. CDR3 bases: TGTGCCAGCAGCTTAGGGACAGCCTGGAGTGAGCAGTTCTTC.